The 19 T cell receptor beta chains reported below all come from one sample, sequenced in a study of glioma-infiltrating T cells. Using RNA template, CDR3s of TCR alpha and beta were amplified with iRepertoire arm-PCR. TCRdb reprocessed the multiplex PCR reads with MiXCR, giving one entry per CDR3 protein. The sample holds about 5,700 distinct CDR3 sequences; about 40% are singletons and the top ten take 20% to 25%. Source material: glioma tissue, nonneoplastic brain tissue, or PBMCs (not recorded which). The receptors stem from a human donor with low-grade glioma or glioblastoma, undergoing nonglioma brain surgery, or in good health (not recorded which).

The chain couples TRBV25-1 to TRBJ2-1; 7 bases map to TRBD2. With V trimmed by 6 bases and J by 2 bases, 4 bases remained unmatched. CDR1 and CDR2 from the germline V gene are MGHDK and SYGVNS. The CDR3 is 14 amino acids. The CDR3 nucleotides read TGTGCCAGCAGCTCACTAGCGACCTACAATGAGCAGTTCTTC. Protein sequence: CASSSLATYNEQFF.

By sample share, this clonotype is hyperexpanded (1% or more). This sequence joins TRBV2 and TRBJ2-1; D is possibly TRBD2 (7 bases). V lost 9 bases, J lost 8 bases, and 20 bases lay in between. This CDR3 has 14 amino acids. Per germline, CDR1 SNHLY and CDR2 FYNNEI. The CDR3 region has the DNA TGTGCCAGACAAGGGACGGGGGGCTCGGATGAGCAGTTCTTC. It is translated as CARQGTGGSDEQFF.

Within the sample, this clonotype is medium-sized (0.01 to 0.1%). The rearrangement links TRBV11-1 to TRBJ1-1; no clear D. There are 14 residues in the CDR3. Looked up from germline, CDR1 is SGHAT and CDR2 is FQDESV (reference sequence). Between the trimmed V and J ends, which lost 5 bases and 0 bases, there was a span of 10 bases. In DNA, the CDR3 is TGTGCCAGCAGCCCCGGACGGATGAACACTGAAGCTTTCTTT. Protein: CASSPGRMNTEAFF.

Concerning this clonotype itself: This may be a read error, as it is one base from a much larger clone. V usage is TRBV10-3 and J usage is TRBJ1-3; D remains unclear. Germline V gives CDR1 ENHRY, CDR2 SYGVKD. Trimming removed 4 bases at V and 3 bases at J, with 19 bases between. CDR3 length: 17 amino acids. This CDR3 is CAISGSVAPGHGNTIYF. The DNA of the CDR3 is TGTGCCATCAGTGGGTCGGTGGCCCCTGGGCATGGAAACACCATATATTTT.

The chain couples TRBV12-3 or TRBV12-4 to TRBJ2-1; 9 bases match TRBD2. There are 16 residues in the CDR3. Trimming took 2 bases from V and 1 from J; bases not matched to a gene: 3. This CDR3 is CASSLRAGGSYNEQFF. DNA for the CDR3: TGTGCCAGCAGTTTACGGGCGGGAGGGTCCTACAATGAGCAGTTCTTC.

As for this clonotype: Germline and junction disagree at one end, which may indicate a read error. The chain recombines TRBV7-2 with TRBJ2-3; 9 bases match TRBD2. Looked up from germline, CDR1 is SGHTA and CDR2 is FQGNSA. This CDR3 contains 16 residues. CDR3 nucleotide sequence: TGTGCCAGCAGCTTAGTAGGCGGGAGGGCGTCAGATAAGCAGTATTTT. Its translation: CASSLVGGRASDKQYF.

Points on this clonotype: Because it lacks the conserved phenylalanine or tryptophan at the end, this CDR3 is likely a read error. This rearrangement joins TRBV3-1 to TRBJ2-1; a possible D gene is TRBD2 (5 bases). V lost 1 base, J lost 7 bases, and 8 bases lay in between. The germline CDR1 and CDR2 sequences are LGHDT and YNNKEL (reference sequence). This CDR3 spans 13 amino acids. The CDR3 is CASSQVGVNEQFL. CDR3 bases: TGTGCCAGCAGCCAAGTCGGGGTTAATGAGCAGTTCCTC.

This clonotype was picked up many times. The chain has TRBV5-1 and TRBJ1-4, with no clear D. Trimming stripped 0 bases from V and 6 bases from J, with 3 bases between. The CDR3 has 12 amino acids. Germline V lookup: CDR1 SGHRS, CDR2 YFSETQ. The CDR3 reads CASSLEDEKLFF. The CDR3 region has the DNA TGCGCCAGCAGCTTGGAGGATGAAAAACTGTTTTTT.

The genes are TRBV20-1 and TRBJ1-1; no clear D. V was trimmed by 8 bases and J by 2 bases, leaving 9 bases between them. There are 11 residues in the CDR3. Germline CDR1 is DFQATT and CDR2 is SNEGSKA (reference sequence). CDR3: CSPLTNTEAFF. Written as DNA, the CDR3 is TGCAGTCCACTGACCAACACTGAAGCTTTCTTT.

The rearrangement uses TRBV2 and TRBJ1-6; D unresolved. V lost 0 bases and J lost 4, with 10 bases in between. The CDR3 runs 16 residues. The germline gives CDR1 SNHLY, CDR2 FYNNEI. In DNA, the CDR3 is TGTGCCAGCAGTGAAGCGCTTCAAGGGTATAATTCACCCCTCCACTTT. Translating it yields CASSEALQGYNSPLHF.

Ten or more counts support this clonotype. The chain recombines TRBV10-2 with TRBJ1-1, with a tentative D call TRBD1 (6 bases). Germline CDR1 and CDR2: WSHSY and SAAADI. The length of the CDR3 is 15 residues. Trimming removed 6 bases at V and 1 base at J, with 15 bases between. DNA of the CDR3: TGCGCCAGCAGGTCCGCCGGGGGGGCGAACACTGAAGCTTTCTTT. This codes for CASRSAGGANTEAFF.

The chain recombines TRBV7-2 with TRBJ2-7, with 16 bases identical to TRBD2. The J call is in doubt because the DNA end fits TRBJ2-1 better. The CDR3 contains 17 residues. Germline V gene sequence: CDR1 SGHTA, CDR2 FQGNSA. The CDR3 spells CASSLGPGLAGGDEQFF. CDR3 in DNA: TGTGCCAGCAGCTTAGGTCCGGGACTAGCGGGAGGGGATGAGCAGTTCTTC.

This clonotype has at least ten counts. The CDR3 spells CASSEAAGELFF. Written as DNA, the CDR3 is TGTGCCAGCAGTGAAGCGGCCGGGGAGCTGTTTTTT. The J gene is TRBJ2-2, the V gene TRBV2; D remains ambiguous. The germline V gene encodes CDR1 SNHLY and CDR2 FYNNEI. Trimming stripped 0 bases from V and 6 bases from J, with 2 bases between. The CDR3 sequence is 12 residues long.

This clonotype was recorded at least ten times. The chain's CDR3 is CASSHRDREETQYF. CDR3 in DNA: TGTGCCAGCAGTCACCGGGACAGGGAAGAGACCCAGTACTTC. V is TRBV2 and J is TRBJ2-5; TRBD1 aligns across 9 bases. The J segment lost 3 bases and the V segment lost 5 bases, leaving 4 bases of the junction unmatched. This CDR3 is built from 14 residues. CDR1 is SNHLY and CDR2 is FYNNEI in the germline V gene.

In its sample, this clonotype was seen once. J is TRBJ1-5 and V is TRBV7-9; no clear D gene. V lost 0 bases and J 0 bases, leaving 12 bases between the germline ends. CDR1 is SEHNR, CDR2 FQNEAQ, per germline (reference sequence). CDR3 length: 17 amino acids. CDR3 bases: TGTGCCAGCAGCTTAGCCATAGCGGGGTATAGCAATCAGCCCCAGCATTTT. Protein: CASSLAIAGYSNQPQHF.

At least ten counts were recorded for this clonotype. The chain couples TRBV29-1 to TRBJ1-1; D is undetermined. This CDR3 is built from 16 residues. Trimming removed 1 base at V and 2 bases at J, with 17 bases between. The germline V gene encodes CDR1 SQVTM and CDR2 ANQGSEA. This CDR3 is CSVEVSSWADNTEAFF. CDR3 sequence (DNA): TGCAGCGTTGAAGTCTCTTCTTGGGCAGACAACACTGAAGCTTTCTTT.

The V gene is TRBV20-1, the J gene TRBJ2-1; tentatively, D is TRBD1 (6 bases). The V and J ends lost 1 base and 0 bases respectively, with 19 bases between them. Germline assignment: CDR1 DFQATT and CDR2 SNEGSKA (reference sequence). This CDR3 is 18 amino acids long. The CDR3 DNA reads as TGCAGTGCTAGAGGCGCTTTGGGGGCGTCAAGCTCCTACAATGAGCAGTTCTTC. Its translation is CSARGALGASSSYNEQFF.

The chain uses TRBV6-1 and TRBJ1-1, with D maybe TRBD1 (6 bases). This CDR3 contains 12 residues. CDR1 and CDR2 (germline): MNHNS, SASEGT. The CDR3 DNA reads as TGTGCAAGCGGTACGCCCAGGGGAGAAGCTTTCTTT. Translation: CASGTPRGEAFF.

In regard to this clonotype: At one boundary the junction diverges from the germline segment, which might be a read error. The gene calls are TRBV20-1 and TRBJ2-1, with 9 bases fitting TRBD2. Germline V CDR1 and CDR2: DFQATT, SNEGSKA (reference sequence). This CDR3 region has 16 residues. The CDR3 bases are TGCAGTGCCAGAGATATTGGGACTAGCAACTACAATGAGCAGTTCTTC. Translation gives CSARDIGTSNYNEQFF.